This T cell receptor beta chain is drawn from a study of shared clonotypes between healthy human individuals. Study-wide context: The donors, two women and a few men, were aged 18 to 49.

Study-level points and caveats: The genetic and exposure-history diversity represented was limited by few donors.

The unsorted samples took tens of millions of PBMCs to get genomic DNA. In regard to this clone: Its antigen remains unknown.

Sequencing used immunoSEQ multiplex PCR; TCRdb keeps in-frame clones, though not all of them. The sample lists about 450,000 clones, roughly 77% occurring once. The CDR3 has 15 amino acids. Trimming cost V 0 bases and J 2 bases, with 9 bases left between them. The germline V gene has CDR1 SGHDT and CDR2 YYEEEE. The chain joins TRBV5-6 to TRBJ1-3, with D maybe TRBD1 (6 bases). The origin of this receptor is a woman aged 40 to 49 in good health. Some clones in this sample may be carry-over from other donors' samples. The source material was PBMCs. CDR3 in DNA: TGTGCCAGCAGCTTGGTGGGACAACCTGGAAACACCATATATTTT. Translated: CASSLVGQPGNTIYF.